The subject of this entry is one T cell receptor beta chain. Unmatched junction bases numbered 13, after V lost 3 bases and J lost 0 bases. The CDR3 totals 20 residues. Per the germline V gene, CDR1 is LNHNV and CDR2 is YYDKDF (reference sequence). This entry comes from a study of blood T cell repertoires in COVID-19. This table comes from immunoSEQ multiplex PCR, and its TCRdb copy is limited to in-frame clones, with some not included. The repertoire consists of 350,000 or so clones, with roughly 90% occurring once and the leading ten covering 1%. The clonotype comes from a woman aged 25 to 45 who had been exposed to COVID-19. This chain connects TRBV15 to TRBJ2-1; 11 bases line up with TRBD2. What was sequenced was PBMCs or T cells enriched from blood (not recorded which). CDR3 sequence (DNA): TGTGCCACCAGCAGCCATCCGGGACTAGCGGATTACAGCTCCTACAATGAGCAGTTCTTC. It codes for CATSSHPGLADYSSYNEQFF.